These 32 T cell receptor beta chains were sequenced from one sample in a study of blood T cell repertoires in COVID-19. The table came from immunoSEQ multiplex PCR; TCRdb's copy has only in-frame clones and leaves some out. The sample carries around 250,000 clones, around 90% recorded once. Sequenced input: peripheral blood. These receptor sequences come from a woman in her 70s with active or convalescent COVID-19.

This clone was picked up one time. V and J are TRBV6-4 and TRBJ2-7; TRBD1 matches at 9 bases. This CDR3 has 16 amino acids. The germline V gene has CDR1 MRHNA and CDR2 SNTAGT. V lost 0 bases and J lost 2; bases outside the gene matches: 5. CDR3 in DNA: TGTGCCAGCAGTGACTCGGGACAGGGTGAGGCCTACGAGCAGTACTTC. This translates into CASSDSGQGEAYEQYF.

The CDR3 spells CASSQGTGGSYEQYF. CDR3 in DNA: TGTGCCAGCAGCCAAGGGACAGGCGGCTCCTACGAGCAGTACTTC. The gene calls are TRBV4-2 and TRBJ2-7; 7 bases line up with TRBD1. The V gene's germline CDR1 is LGHNA and CDR2 YNFKEQ. CDR3 length: 15 residues. Trimming cost V 1 base and J 0 bases; bases outside gene matches: 3.

This chain uses TRBV19 with TRBJ1-5, with a tentative D call TRBD1 (5 bases). This CDR3 spans 14 amino acids. Trimming shortened V by 8 bases and J by 0 bases, and 11 bases separated the two germline ends. The germline CDR1 and CDR2 sequences are LNHDA and SQIVND (reference sequence). CDR3 coding DNA: TGTGCCAGTGGGCAGGGCTATAGCAATCAGCCCCAGCATTTT. The encoded protein is CASGQGYSNQPQHF.

V gene TRBV5-4 combines with J gene TRBJ2-5; D may be TRBD2 (5 bases). The germline CDR1 and CDR2 sequences are SGHNT and YYREEE (reference sequence). Between the trimmed V and J ends, which lost 4 bases and 1 base, there was a span of 14 bases. This CDR3 region has 15 residues. The CDR3 loop is CASSPRAGFQETQYF. In DNA form, the CDR3 reads TGTGCCAGCAGCCCGAGGGCTGGGTTCCAAGAGACCCAGTACTTC.

The chain is built from TRBV11-2 and TRBJ2-1; D uncertain. Trimming cost V 4 bases and J 8 bases, with 9 bases left between them. This CDR3 has 12 amino acids. The germline CDR1 and CDR2 sequences are SGHAT and FQNNGV. The CDR3 spells CASSSQLDEQFF. The CDR3 nucleotides are TGTGCCAGCAGCTCACAGCTGGATGAGCAGTTCTTC.

The chain carries TRBV4-1 and TRBJ1-2; D perhaps matches TRBD1 (5 bases). Deletions cut 1 base from V and 4 bases from J, with 10 bases between. Germline loops: CDR1 MGHRA, CDR2 YSYEKL. The CDR3 totals 14 residues. CDR3 DNA sequence: TGCGCCAGCAGCCAAGGTGGCGGGACCTATGGCTACACCTTC. This gives the protein CASSQGGGTYGYTF.

The V and J genes are TRBV7-3 and TRBJ1-1, with 7 bases matching TRBD1. The CDR3 spans 14 residues. The trim removed 4 bases at V and 7 bases at J, leaving 9 bases unmatched. Germline V gene data show CDR1 as SGHTA and CDR2 as FQGTGA. CDR3 sequence (DNA): TGTGCCAGCAGCTCAGGAAACTCAGGGGGTGAAGCTTTCTTT. As protein: CASSSGNSGGEAFF.

V usage is TRBV12-3 or TRBV12-4 and J usage is TRBJ1-2, with D maybe TRBD1 (5 bases). The germline V and J ends were trimmed by 5 bases and 12 bases, with 13 bases remaining between them. The CDR3 extends over 11 amino acids. This chain's CDR3 is CASSLGLENTF. In nucleotides, the CDR3 is TGTGCCAGCAGTCTGGGACTAGAGAACACCTTC.

This sequence joins TRBV12-3 or TRBV12-4 and TRBJ2-7; D unresolved. V shed 7 bases and J shed 2 bases, with 12 bases lying between them. The CDR3 sequence is 13 residues long. This CDR3 is CASTHLPTYEQYF. CDR3 sequence (DNA): TGTGCCAGCACCCACCTACCTACCTACGAGCAGTACTTC.

The rearrangement joins TRBV6-1 to TRBJ1-6, with D hard to call. Germline loops: CDR1 MNHNS, CDR2 SASEGT. With 2 bases removed from V and 11 bases from J, the gap between germline ends came to 10 bases. This CDR3 spans 13 amino acids. Here the CDR3 DNA reads TGTGCCAGCAGTGAACGTCCGTTTCCACCCCTCCACTTT. Translated: CASSERPFPPLHF.

This chain connects TRBV19 to TRBJ2-3; 10 positions agree with TRBD1. Germline lookup yields CDR1 LNHDA and CDR2 SQIVND (reference sequence). J was trimmed by 2 bases and V by 3 bases; bases with no gene match: 2. There are 15 residues in the CDR3. This chain's CDR3 is CASSIGTGDTDTQYF. CDR3 nucleotide sequence: TGTGCCAGTAGTATCGGGACAGGGGACACAGATACGCAGTATTTT.

The chain combines TRBV5-4 with TRBJ2-7; no clear D gene. V dropped 1 base and J dropped 0 bases, with 11 bases sitting between them. The CDR3 is 15 amino acids. The V gene's germline CDR1 is SGHNT and CDR2 YYREEE (reference sequence). In DNA form, the CDR3 reads TGTGCCAGCAGCTTGAGCCTCGCGTACTCCTACGAGCAGTACTTC. Translated: CASSLSLAYSYEQYF.

This rearrangement joins TRBV2 to TRBJ1-1; D is possibly TRBD1 (5 bases). CDR3 size: 14 residues. From germline, CDR1 is SNHLY and CDR2 FYNNEI. V was trimmed by 2 bases and J by 4 bases, leaving 11 bases between them. This CDR3 reads CASSEMSRGTEAFF. The CDR3 DNA follows: TGTGCCAGCAGTGAAATGAGTAGGGGCACTGAAGCTTTCTTT.

This chain joins TRBV7-9 and TRBJ1-1; D may be TRBD1 (6 bases). V lost 5 bases, J lost 1 base, and 11 bases lay in between. The CDR3 totals 14 residues. Germline V gene data show CDR1 as SEHNR and CDR2 as FQNEAQ (reference sequence). In DNA, the CDR3 is TGTGCCAGCAGCCGGGACATATCGAACACTGAAGCTTTCTTT. Its translation is CASSRDISNTEAFF.

The gene calls are TRBV2 and TRBJ2-2; 8 bases are a match to TRBD2. Per the germline V gene, CDR1 is SNHLY and CDR2 is FYNNEI. The CDR3 has 13 amino acids. V lost 7 bases and J lost 7; bases outside the gene matches: 5. CDR3 protein: CASTGLAGGELFF. In nucleotides, the CDR3 is TGTGCCAGCACCGGACTAGCCGGCGGGGAGCTGTTTTTT.

The J gene is TRBJ1-1, the V gene TRBV7-9, with D perhaps TRBD1 (6 bases). Germline assignment: CDR1 SEHNR and CDR2 FQNEAQ (reference sequence). CDR3 size: 13 residues. Trimming removed 5 bases at V and 7 bases at J, with 14 bases between. CDR3 in DNA: TGTGCCAGCAGCAGGGGGGAGCGGAATGAAGCTTTCTTT. Its translation: CASSRGERNEAFF.

This clone was counted only a few times. The rearrangement joins TRBV5-1 to TRBJ1-4, with D perhaps matching TRBD1 (5 bases). CDR1 and CDR2 from the germline V gene are SGHRS and YFSETQ. The CDR3 loop spans 14 amino acids. V lost 4 bases, J lost 8 bases, and 15 bases lay in between. For the CDR3, the DNA is TGCGCCAGCAGCCGGGGGGAGACCTCCGAAAAACTGTTTTTT. Translation: CASSRGETSEKLFF.

The chain recombines TRBV2 with TRBJ2-3, with 12 bases identical to TRBD2. This CDR3 comprises 15 residues. The junction had 7 bases not matched to a gene; V was cut back by 5 bases and J by 7 bases. Germline values: CDR1 SNHLY, CDR2 FYNNEI. The DNA of the CDR3 is TGTGCCAGCAGTCCGACTAGCGGGGGCCGCTATACGCAGTATTTT. Amino acids: CASSPTSGGRYTQYF.

V usage is TRBV14 and J usage is TRBJ1-1; D possibly corresponds to TRBD1 (6 bases). Germline assignment: CDR1 SGHDN and CDR2 FVKESK. The CDR3 runs to 17 residues. V was pared by 4 bases and J by 4 bases, with 22 bases between. The CDR3 nucleotides read TGTGCCAGCAGCCTTCGACAGAATTGGGGGCGGAGCACTGAAGCTTTCTTT. It yields the protein CASSLRQNWGRSTEAFF.

The chain links TRBV11-2 to TRBJ2-7; the D is unclear. With 5 bases removed from V and 6 bases from J, the gap between germline ends came to 26 bases. This CDR3 region has 17 residues. CDR1 SGHAT and CDR2 FQNNGV come from the germline V gene. For the CDR3, the DNA is TGTGCCAGCAGCGCCCGGAGCCAGTTAGGTGTTGTCGGCGAGCAGTACTTC. Translated: CASSARSQLGVVGEQYF.

The rearrangement links TRBV2 to TRBJ1-6; D uncertain. Per germline, CDR1 SNHLY and CDR2 FYNNEI. Trimming pared 4 bases from V and 1 base from J, leaving 11 bases between. CDR3 length equals 16 residues. The CDR3 here is CASSGASGSYNSPLHF. CDR3 sequence (DNA): TGTGCCAGCAGTGGGGCGTCGGGATCCTATAATTCACCCCTCCACTTT.

The chain employs TRBV5-4 and TRBJ2-7; 8 bases are shared with TRBD1. V trimming: 6 bases; J trimming: 4 bases; junction bases outside the gene matches: 12. CDR1 and CDR2 from the germline V gene are SGHNT and YYREEE (reference sequence). This CDR3 region has 15 residues. Here the CDR3 DNA reads TGTGCCAGCACCAACAACAGGGGGGCGCTTTACGAGCAGTACTTC. Its translation: CASTNNRGALYEQYF. Full variable domain (rest looked up from reference TRBV5-4 and TRBJ2-7): ETGVTQSPTHLIKTRGQQVTLRCSSQSGHNTVSWYQQALGQGPQFIFQYYREEENGRGNFPPRFSGLQFPNYSSELNVNALELDDSALYLCASTNNRGALYEQYFGPGTRLTVT.

The rearrangement links TRBV27 to TRBJ1-2, with D possibly being TRBD1 (5 bases). Germline CDR1 is MNHEY and CDR2 is SMNVEV (reference sequence). Deletions cut 7 bases from V and 0 bases from J, with 6 bases between. This CDR3 has 12 residues. Written as DNA, the CDR3 is TGTGCCAGCAAGACAGCTAACTATGGCTACACCTTC. Protein: CASKTANYGYTF.

Here the CDR3 DNA reads TGTGCCAGCAGCACCTCAGGGGTTCCCTCCTCCCTCTACGAGCAGTACTTC. Its translation: CASSTSGVPSSLYEQYF. The chain uses TRBV25-1 and TRBJ2-7; D perhaps matches TRBD1 (6 bases). Germline V CDR1 and CDR2: MGHDK, SYGVNS. The CDR3 extends over 17 amino acids. Deletions cut 6 bases from V and 3 bases from J, with 24 bases between.

The rearrangement uses TRBV7-2 and TRBJ2-7; 9 bases match TRBD1. Germline CDR1 reads SGHTA; CDR2 reads FQGNSA. This CDR3 has 18 amino acids. Germline trimming cut 1 base from V and 0 bases from J; bases unmatched to any gene: 10. CDR3 region: CASSLGDRDQRSSYEQYF. The CDR3 DNA follows: TGTGCCAGCAGCTTAGGGGACAGGGATCAAAGAAGCTCCTACGAGCAGTACTTC.

The V and J genes are TRBV27 and TRBJ2-7, with D tentatively TRBD1 (6 bases). The CDR3 is 16 residues long. Germline V gene sequence: CDR1 MNHEY, CDR2 SMNVEV (reference sequence). The V end was cut by 7 bases, the J end by 2 bases, with 21 bases between. The CDR3 is CASMDSGKLFAYEQYF. The CDR3 DNA follows: TGTGCCAGCATGGACAGCGGAAAACTGTTCGCCTACGAGCAGTACTTC.

This clone was recorded once. The V and J genes are TRBV3-1 (or the pseudogene TRBV3-2) and TRBJ2-1; 8 nucleotides agree with TRBD2. The CDR3 length is 17 residues. Germline-derived CDR1 and CDR2 are LGHDT and YNNKEL (reference sequence). V lost 0 bases to trimming and J lost 7 bases; unmatched junction nucleotides: 11. This CDR3 reads CASSQEMGSGGLNEQFF. As DNA, the CDR3 is TGTGCCAGCAGCCAAGAAATGGGAAGCGGGGGACTAAATGAGCAGTTCTTC.

As DNA, the CDR3 is TGCGCCAGCAGCTTACAGGGAGGGGATGGCTACACCTTC. Encoded protein: CASSLQGGDGYTF. V usage is TRBV5-1 and J usage is TRBJ1-2; TRBD1 might be the D (6 bases). The CDR3 is 13 amino acids. V lost 2 bases and J lost 6, with 11 bases in between. Germline V lookup: CDR1 SGHRS, CDR2 YFSETQ.

This chain joins TRBV6-4 and TRBJ1-4, with 7 bases aligning to TRBD1. Losses at the gene ends were 2 bases for V and 3 bases for J; bases not matched to a gene: 3. The CDR3 totals 15 residues. Germline CDR1 MRHNA, CDR2 SNTAGT. This CDR3 reads CASSDRGRANEKLFF. Here the CDR3 DNA reads TGTGCCAGCAGTGACAGGGGGCGAGCTAATGAAAAACTGTTTTTT.

The CDR3 bases are TGCGCCAGCAGCCAGTACAGGGGCACCTACGAGCAGTACTTC. Residues: CASSQYRGTYEQYF. The chain is built from TRBV4-3 and TRBJ2-7; 7 positions agree with TRBD1. V was clipped by 3 bases and J by 2 bases; unmatched bases: 4. CDR1 is LGHNA and CDR2 is YSLEER in the germline V gene. The CDR3 is 14 residues long.

The V call is TRBV21-1, the J call TRBJ1-1. TRBV21-1 constitutes a pseudogene. The CDR3 contains 15 residues. CDR3 loop: CASSKPAGGDTEAFF. CDR3 coding DNA: TGTGCCAGCAGCAAACCGGCCGGGGGGGACACTGAAGCTTTCTTT.

The chain carries TRBV6-5 and TRBJ1-2, with 7 positions matching TRBD1. Germline V gives CDR1 MNHEY, CDR2 SVGAGI. V shed 4 bases and J 0 bases; nucleotides not matched to a gene: 5. The CDR3 runs 15 residues. CDR3 nucleotides: TGTGCCAGCAGTTTTCGACAGGGCGCTAACTATGGCTACACCTTC. It is translated as CASSFRQGANYGYTF.